The next 15 T cell receptor beta chains were all read from a single sample in a study of OX40 agonist ivuxolimab in advanced cancers. The repertoire was sequenced with immunoSEQ multiplex PCR; TCRdb's copy has only in-frame clones and lacks some. The sample carries more than 11,000 clones, more than 75% recorded once. The sequencing used CD4+ or CD8+ T cells sorted from blood, collected in a trial of the OX40 agonist ivuxolimab. These receptors were collected from an adult with an advanced solid tumor such as melanoma, head and neck, liver or kidney cancer.

This clone is labeled medium-sized. The chain links TRBV7-9 to TRBJ2-7; D gene unclear. Germline V gives CDR1 SEHNR, CDR2 FQNEAQ (reference sequence). V was shortened by 7 bases and J by 7 bases, with 17 bases between the two germline ends. The CDR3 runs to 13 residues. For the CDR3, the DNA is TGTGCCAGCATCGCTGCAGGAAGCGAGGAGCAGTACTTC. Its protein is CASIAAGSEEQYF.

Judged by abundance, this clone is medium-sized. The chain is built from TRBV6-6 and TRBJ2-7; weak D call: TRBD1 (6 bases). This CDR3 is built from 14 residues. Looked up from germline, CDR1 is MNHNY and CDR2 is SVGAGI (reference sequence). V lost 4 bases to trimming and J lost 2 bases, with 12 bases between them. The CDR3 here is CASSFGGSTYEQYF. In DNA form, the CDR3 reads TGTGCCAGCAGTTTTGGGGGCTCCACCTACGAGCAGTACTTC.

V is TRBV7-8 and J is TRBJ2-1, with a weak D call TRBD2 (5 bases). The CDR3 is made up of 14 amino acids. The germline CDR1 and CDR2 sequences are SGHVS and FQNEAQ. Trimming cost V 3 bases and J 2 bases, with 8 bases left between them. The CDR3: CASSFGVTYNEQFF. The CDR3 nucleotides are TGTGCCAGCAGCTTCGGGGTGACCTACAATGAGCAGTTCTTC.

This clone counts as medium-sized. The V call is TRBV2, the J call TRBJ2-3, with D unclear. Germline V gene lookup returns CDR1 SNHLY and CDR2 FYNNEI. V gave up 4 bases and J gave up 5 bases, with 16 bases separating them. This CDR3 contains 15 residues. The CDR3, as DNA: TGTGCCAGCAGTGCGACGGTGTCGTCAAGAGATACGCAGTATTTT. This encodes CASSATVSSRDTQYF.

In DNA, the CDR3 is TGTGCCCGCCCCCCTGAGACCCAGTACTTC. Translation gives CARPPETQYF. This chain joins TRBV6-4 and TRBJ2-5; D uncertain. V was pared by 11 bases and J by 5 bases, with 9 bases between. CDR3 length: 10 amino acids. Germline-derived CDR1 and CDR2 are MRHNA and SNTAGT.

The V and J genes are TRBV7-2 and TRBJ2-7; unclear D gene. Trimming removed 1 base from V and 2 bases from J, with 6 bases in between. CDR1 SGHTA and CDR2 FQGNSA come from the germline V gene. This CDR3 has 13 residues. In nucleotides, the CDR3 is TGTGCCAGCAGCTTAGGGGTTGCCTACGAGCAGTACTTC. Translation: CASSLGVAYEQYF. Filled out from reference TRBV7-2 and TRBJ2-7, the complete variable domain reads GAGVSQSPSNKVTEKGKDVELRCDPISGHTALYWYRQSLGQGLEFLIYFQGNSAPDKSGLPSDRFSAERTGGSVSTLTIQRTQQEDSAVYLCASSLGVAYEQYFGPGTRLTVT.

The chain employs TRBV7-8 and TRBJ2-3; no definite D call. Germline V gives CDR1 SGHVS, CDR2 FQNEAQ. CDR3 length equals 14 residues. Trimming pared 4 bases from V and 6 bases from J, leaving 14 bases between. This CDR3 is CASSSQTRWDTQYF. CDR3 nucleotides: TGTGCCAGCAGCTCGCAGACCCGGTGGGATACGCAGTATTTT.

This chain links TRBV15 with TRBJ1-1, with D maybe TRBD1 (6 bases). The V gene lost 5 bases and the J gene lost 0 bases, with 10 bases spanning the gap. CDR1 LNHNV and CDR2 YYDKDF come from the germline V gene (reference sequence). The CDR3 runs 14 residues. The CDR3 reads CATSGTSLNTEAFF. The CDR3 nucleotides are TGTGCCACCAGCGGGACATCTCTGAACACTGAAGCTTTCTTT. Together with reference TRBV15 and TRBJ1-1, the CDR3 gives the full variable domain: DAMVIQNPRYQVTQFGKPVTLSCSQTLNHNVMYWYQQKSSQAPKLLFHYYDKDFNNEADTPDNFQSRRPNTSFCFLDIRSPGLGDTAMYLCATSGTSLNTEAFFGQGTRLTVV.

The gene calls are TRBV27 and TRBJ2-2; D not certain. The V gene's germline CDR1 is MNHEY and CDR2 SMNVEV (reference sequence). V was trimmed by 5 bases and J by 4 bases, leaving 5 bases between them. The CDR3 contains 12 residues. The CDR3: CASSPLTGELFF. CDR3 DNA sequence: TGTGCCAGCAGTCCCCTCACCGGGGAGCTGTTTTTT.

This chain connects TRBV13 to TRBJ2-7; 11 positions agree with TRBD1. The J segment lost 1 base and the V segment lost 5 bases, leaving 4 bases of the junction unmatched. The CDR3 length is 15 residues. Germline V gives CDR1 PRHDT, CDR2 FYEKMQ (reference sequence). CDR3 residues: CASSQGQGGSYEQYF. The CDR3 nucleotides read TGTGCCAGCAGCCAGGGACAGGGGGGTTCCTACGAGCAGTACTTC.

V usage is TRBV27 and J usage is TRBJ2-7, with TRBD1 matching over 8 bases. The CDR3 covers 15 residues. Germline values: CDR1 MNHEY, CDR2 SMNVEV (reference sequence). After removal of 0 bases from V and 7 bases from J, the junction contained 8 bases not matched to a gene. The CDR3: CASSLSRTGSKEQYF. In DNA form, the CDR3 reads TGTGCCAGCAGTTTATCCAGGACAGGGTCAAAGGAGCAGTACTTC.

The V call is TRBV5-4, the J call TRBJ1-1; no firm D call. V was trimmed by 4 bases and J by 1 base, leaving 11 bases between them. The CDR3 extends over 14 amino acids. The germline V gene has CDR1 SGHNT and CDR2 YYREEE (reference sequence). This CDR3 reads CASSPAPGNTEAFF. CDR3 nucleotide sequence: TGTGCCAGCAGCCCGGCCCCGGGGAACACTGAAGCTTTCTTT.

In its sample, this clone was seen a few times. The rearrangement links TRBV6-5 to TRBJ2-7; maybe TRBD2 (5 bases). Germline V CDR1 and CDR2: MNHEY, SVGAGI. V was trimmed by 1 base and J by 4 bases, leaving 14 bases between them. CDR3 length: 15 residues. This CDR3 reads CASSYYRLGGYEQYF. The CDR3 region has the DNA TGTGCCAGCAGTTACTACCGGCTAGGCGGGTACGAGCAGTACTTC.

The chain combines TRBV15 with TRBJ1-5; possible D gene TRBD1, 5 bases. CDR1 is LNHNV, CDR2 YYDKDF, per germline (reference sequence). Trimming took 4 bases from V and 7 from J, leaving 8 bases between them. This CDR3 has 12 residues. The DNA for the CDR3 is TGTGCCACCAGCAAGGGGATGCAGCCCCAGCATTTT. Its protein product is CATSKGMQPQHF.

The V gene is TRBV11-3, the J gene TRBJ2-3; 10 bases are shared with TRBD2. The CDR3 sequence is 16 residues long. V shed 4 bases, J shed 8 bases, and the junction held 12 bases outside the gene matches. The germline V gene encodes CDR1 SGHNT and CDR2 YENEEA. The CDR3 here is CASSSTAGGLRSTQYF. Here the CDR3 DNA reads TGTGCCAGCAGCTCGACAGCGGGAGGGCTGCGAAGTACGCAGTATTTT.